Sequencing of this T cell receptor (beta chain) was carried out in a study of blood T cell repertoires in COVID-19. Overall study context: COVID-19 samples from acute and convalescent phases originated in the United States, Italy and Spain. PBMCs, B-cell-depleted T cells, or T cells provided the cDNA or gDNA that made up the material.

In the source study's methods: Amplification from reference gene primers served as the basis for estimated nucleated cell counts. Assay used: immunoSEQ multiplex PCR; TCRdb lists only in-frame clones, some missing. That table is the source of V, J and clone size, and D and trimming were worked out from the DNA. The data show tens of thousands of clones, approximately 88% seen once. The CDR3 is made up of 15 amino acids. CDR1 and CDR2 from the germline V gene are SGHTA and FQGNSA. With 5 bases removed from V and 0 bases from J, the gap between germline ends came to 11 bases. The chain combines TRBV7-2 with TRBJ1-5; D unresolved. The receptor was derived from a woman aged 55 to 70 with acute or convalescent COVID-19. Material: peripheral blood. The CDR3 bases are TGTGCCAGCAGCCCAGACAAGTTTAGCAATCAGCCCCAGCATTTT. It encodes CASSPDKFSNQPQHF.